The clone carrying this TCR beta chain has a handful of counts. Its antigen is still unknown. The CDR3 consists of 13 residues. CDR1 SEHNR and CDR2 FQNEAQ come from the germline V gene (reference sequence). V was trimmed by 11 bases and J by 4 bases, leaving 14 bases between them. Sorted naive or memory CD4+ cells met CEF peptides for over eight days. This sample is drawn from a study of CD4 T cells in relation to SARS-CoV-2 and coronaviruses. About the study: ViraFEST: approximately 10-day antigen culture of PBMCs, then TCR beta CDR3 sequencing. Convalescent patients were fewer than ten males and a few females; two were Hispanic.

Assay used: immunoSEQ multiplex PCR; TCRdb lists only in-frame clones, some missing. The sample yields about 43,000 clones, about four fifths seen once. General study points: No donor gave both pre-pandemic and post-infection samples.

The J gene is TRBJ2-2, the V gene TRBV7-9; no reliable D call. The receptor's source is an adult with COVID-19. Material for sequencing was naive CD4+ T cells from PBMCs, cultured in vitro. Documented subset: naive CD4+ T cells isolated by negative enrichment. CDR3 loop: CARYSPSTGELFF. For the CDR3, the DNA is TGTGCCCGTTACTCCCCCAGCACCGGGGAGCTGTTTTTT.